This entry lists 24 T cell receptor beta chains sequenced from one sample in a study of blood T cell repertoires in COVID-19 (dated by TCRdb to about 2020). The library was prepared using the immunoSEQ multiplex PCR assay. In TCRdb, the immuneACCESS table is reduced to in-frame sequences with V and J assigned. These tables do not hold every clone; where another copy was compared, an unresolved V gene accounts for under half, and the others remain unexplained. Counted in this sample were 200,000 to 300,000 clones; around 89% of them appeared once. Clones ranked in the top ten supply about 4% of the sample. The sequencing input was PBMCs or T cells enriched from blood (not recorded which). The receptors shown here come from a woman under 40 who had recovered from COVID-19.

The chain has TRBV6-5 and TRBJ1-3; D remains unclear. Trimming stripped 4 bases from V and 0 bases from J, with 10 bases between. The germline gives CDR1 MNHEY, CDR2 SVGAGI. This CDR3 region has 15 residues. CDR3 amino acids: CASSSGVGSGNTIYF. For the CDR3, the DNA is TGTGCCAGCAGTTCCGGGGTCGGCTCTGGAAACACCATATATTTT.

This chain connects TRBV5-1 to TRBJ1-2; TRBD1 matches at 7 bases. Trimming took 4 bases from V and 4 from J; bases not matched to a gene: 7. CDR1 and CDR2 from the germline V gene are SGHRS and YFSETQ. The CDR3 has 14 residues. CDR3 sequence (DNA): TGCGCCAGCAGCCCTCAGACAGGGATCTATGGCTACACCTTC. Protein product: CASSPQTGIYGYTF.

CDR3 loop: CASSFDRGSGDQPQHF. CDR3 nucleotides: TGTGCCAGCAGTTTCGACAGGGGGTCGGGAGATCAGCCCCAGCATTTT. The V call is TRBV27, the J call TRBJ1-5; TRBD1 agrees at 9 bases. The CDR3 sequence is 16 residues long. Germline trimming cut 3 bases from V and 5 bases from J; bases unmatched to any gene: 8. The germline gives CDR1 MNHEY, CDR2 SMNVEV (reference sequence).

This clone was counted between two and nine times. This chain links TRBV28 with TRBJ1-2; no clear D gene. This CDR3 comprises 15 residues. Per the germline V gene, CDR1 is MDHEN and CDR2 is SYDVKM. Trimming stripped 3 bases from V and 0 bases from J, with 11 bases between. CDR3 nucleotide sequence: TGTGCCAGCAGTTTCGAGGGAACGACTAACTATGGCTACACCTTC. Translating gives CASSFEGTTNYGYTF.

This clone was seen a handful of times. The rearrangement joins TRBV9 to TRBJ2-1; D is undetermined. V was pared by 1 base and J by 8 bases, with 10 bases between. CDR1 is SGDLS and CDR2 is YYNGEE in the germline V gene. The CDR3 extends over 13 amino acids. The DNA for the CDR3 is TGTGCCAGCAGCGTATCGGTCGTCCATGAGCAGTTCTTC. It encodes CASSVSVVHEQFF.

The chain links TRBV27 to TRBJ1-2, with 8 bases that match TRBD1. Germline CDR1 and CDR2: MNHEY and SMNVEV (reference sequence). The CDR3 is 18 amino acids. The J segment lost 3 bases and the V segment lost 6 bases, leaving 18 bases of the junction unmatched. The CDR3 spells CASRFTYRTDRAHYGYTF. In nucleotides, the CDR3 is TGTGCCAGCAGATTCACCTATCGAACGGACAGGGCCCACTATGGCTACACCTTC.

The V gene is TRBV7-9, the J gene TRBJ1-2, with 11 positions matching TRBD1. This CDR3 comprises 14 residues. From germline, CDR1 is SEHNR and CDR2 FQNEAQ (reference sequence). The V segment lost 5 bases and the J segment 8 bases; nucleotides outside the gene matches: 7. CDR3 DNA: TGTGCCAGCAGCCGGGACAGGGGGATCGAGGGCTACACCTTC. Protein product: CASSRDRGIEGYTF.

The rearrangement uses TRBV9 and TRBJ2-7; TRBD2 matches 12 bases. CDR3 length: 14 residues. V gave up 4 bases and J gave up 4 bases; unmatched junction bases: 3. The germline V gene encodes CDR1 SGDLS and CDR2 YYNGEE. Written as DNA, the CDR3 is TGTGCCAGCAGCCCGGGGACTAGCGGGTACGAGCAGTACTTC. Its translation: CASSPGTSGYEQYF.

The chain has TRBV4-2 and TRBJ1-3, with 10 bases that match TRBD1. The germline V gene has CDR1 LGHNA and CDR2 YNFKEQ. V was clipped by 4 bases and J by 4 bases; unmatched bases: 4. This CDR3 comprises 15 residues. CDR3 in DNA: TGTGCCAGCAGCCGGGGACAGGGGAGGGGAAACACCATATATTTT. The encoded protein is CASSRGQGRGNTIYF.

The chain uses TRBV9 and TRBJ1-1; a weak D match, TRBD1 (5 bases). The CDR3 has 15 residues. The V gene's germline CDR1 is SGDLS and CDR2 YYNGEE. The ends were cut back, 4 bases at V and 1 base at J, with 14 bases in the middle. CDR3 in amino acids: CASSPHTTENTEAFF. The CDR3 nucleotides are TGTGCCAGCAGCCCCCACACGACAGAGAACACTGAAGCTTTCTTT.

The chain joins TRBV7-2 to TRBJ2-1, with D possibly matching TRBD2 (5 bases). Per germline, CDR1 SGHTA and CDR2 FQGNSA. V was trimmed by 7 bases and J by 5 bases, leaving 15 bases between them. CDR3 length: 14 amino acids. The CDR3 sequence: CASNLGWRNNEQFF. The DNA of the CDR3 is TGTGCCAGCAACCTCGGATGGAGGAACAATGAGCAGTTCTTC.

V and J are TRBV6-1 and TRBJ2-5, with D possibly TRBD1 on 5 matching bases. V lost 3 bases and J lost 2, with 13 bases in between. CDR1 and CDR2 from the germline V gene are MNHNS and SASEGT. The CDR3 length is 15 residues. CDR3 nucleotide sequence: TGTGCCAGCAGTGAGTTGACAGATTGGCAAGAGACCCAGTACTTC. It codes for CASSELTDWQETQYF.

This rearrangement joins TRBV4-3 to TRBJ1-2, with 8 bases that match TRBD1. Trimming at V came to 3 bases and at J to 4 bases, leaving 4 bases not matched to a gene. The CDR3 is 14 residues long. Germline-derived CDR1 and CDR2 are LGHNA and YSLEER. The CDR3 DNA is TGCGCCAGCAGCCAGTGGACAGGGACCTATGGCTACACCTTC. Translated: CASSQWTGTYGYTF.

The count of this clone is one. CDR3 sequence (DNA): TGTGCCAGCAGACAGGGGTACCTAGACCCCTACGAATATAGCAATCAGCCCCAGCATTTT. Translation: CASRQGYLDPYEYSNQPQHF. J is TRBJ1-5 and V is TRBV28; 7 nucleotides agree with TRBD1. The CDR3 has 20 amino acids. Germline lookup yields CDR1 MDHEN and CDR2 SYDVKM. V dropped 6 bases and J dropped 0; count of bases not matched to a gene: 20.

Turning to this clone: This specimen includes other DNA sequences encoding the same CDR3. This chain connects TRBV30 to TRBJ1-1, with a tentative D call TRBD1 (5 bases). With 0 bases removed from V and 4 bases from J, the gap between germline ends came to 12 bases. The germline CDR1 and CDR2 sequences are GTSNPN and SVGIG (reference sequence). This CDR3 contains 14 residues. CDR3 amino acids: CAWSVGGRGTEAFF. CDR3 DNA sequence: TGTGCCTGGAGTGTAGGAGGGAGGGGCACTGAAGCTTTCTTT.

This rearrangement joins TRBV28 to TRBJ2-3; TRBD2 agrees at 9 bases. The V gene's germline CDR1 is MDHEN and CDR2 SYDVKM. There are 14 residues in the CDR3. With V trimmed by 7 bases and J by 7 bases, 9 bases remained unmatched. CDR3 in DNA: TGTGCCAGCATGCGACTAGCGGTGCCATATACGCAGTATTTT. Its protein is CASMRLAVPYTQYF.

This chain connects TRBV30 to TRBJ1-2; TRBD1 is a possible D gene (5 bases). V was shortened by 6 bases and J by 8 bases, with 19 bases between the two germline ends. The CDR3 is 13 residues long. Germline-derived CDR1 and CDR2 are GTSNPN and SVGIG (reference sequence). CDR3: CACPDSLLAGYTF. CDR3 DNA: TGTGCCTGCCCCGACAGTCTCTTGGCCGGCTACACCTTC.

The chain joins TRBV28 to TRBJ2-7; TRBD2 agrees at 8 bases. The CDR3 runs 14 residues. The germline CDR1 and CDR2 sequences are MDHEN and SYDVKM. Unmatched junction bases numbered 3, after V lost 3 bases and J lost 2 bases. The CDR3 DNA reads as TGTGCCAGCAGTTTTAGGCGGGGGGCCTACGAGCAGTACTTC. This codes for CASSFRRGAYEQYF.

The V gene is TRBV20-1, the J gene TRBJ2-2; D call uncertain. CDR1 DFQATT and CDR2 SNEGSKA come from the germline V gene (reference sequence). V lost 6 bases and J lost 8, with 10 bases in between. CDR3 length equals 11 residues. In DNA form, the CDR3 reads TGCAGTGCCACCTACGGGGGGGAGCTGTTTTTT. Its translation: CSATYGGELFF.

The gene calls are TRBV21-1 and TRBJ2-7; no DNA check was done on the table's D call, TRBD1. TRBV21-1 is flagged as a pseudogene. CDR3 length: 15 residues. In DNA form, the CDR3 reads TGTGCCAGCAGCAAGGGAAGAGGGGGCGAAGGCGAGCAGTACTTC. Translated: CASSKGRGGEGEQYF.

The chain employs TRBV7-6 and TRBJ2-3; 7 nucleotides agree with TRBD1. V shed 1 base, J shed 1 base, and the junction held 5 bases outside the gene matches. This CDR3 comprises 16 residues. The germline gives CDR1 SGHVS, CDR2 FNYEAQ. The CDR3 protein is CASSLGRTGGTDTQYF. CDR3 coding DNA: TGTGCCAGCAGCTTAGGACGAACAGGGGGCACAGATACGCAGTATTTT.

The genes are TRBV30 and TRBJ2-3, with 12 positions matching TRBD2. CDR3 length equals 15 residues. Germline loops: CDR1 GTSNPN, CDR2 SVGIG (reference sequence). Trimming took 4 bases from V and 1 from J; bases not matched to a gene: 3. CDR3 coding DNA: TGTGCCTGGAACGGACTAGCGGGACGCACAGATACGCAGTATTTT. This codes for CAWNGLAGRTDTQYF.

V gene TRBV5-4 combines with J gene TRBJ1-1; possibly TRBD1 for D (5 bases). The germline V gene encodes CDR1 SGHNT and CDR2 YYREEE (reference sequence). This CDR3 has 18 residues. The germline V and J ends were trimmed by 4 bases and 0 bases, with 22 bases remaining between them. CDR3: CASSAISKGYGMNTEAFF. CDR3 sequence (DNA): TGTGCCAGCAGCGCCATAAGTAAGGGGTATGGAATGAACACTGAAGCTTTCTTT.

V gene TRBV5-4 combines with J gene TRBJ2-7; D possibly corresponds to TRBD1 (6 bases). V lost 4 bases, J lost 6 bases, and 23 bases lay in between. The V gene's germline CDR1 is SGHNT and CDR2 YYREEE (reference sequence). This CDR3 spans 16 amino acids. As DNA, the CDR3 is TGTGCCAGCAGCCTCCAAAGCCTACCGTTACAGGGCGAGCAGTACTTC. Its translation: CASSLQSLPLQGEQYF.